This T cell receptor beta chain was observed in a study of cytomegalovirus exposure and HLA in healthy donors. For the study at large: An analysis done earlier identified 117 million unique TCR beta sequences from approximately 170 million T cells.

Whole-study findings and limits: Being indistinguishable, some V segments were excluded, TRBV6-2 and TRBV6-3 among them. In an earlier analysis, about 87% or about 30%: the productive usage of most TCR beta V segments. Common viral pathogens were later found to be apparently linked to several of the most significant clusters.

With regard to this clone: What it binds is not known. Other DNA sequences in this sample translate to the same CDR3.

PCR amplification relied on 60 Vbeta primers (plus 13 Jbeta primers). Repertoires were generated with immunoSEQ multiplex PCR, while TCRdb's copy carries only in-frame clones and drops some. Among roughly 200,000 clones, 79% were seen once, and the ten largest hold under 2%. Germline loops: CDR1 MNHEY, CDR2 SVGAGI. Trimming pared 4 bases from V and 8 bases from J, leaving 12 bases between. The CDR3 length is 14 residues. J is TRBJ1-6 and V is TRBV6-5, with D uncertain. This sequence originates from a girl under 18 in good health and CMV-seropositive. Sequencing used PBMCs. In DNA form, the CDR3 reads TGTGCCAGCAGTTTCGGCGGAAGATATTCACCCCTCCACTTT. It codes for CASSFGGRYSPLHF.